Below, 21 T cell receptor beta chains from the same sample are listed, as sequenced in a study of breast tumors, draining lymph nodes, adjacent tissues. TCRdb reanalysed the multiplex PCR reads using MiXCR and keeps one entry per CDR3 protein. The sample contains around 300,000 distinct CDR3 sequences, 30% of which appear only once. Breast cancer patients provided tissue from their axillary draining lymph nodes. Material for sequencing was axillary lymph node tissue. These receptors were obtained from a female donor with breast cancer. Some clones in this sample may be carry-over from other donors' samples.

This clonotype was seen ten or more times. The chain employs TRBV19 and TRBJ2-2, with 15 bases identical to TRBD2. Germline trimming cut 6 bases from V and 5 bases from J; bases unmatched to any gene: 10. The CDR3 is 18 residues long. In germline, CDR1 is LNHDA, CDR2 SQIVND (reference sequence). The CDR3 sequence: CASRPGLAGGVGTGELFF. Here the CDR3 DNA reads TGTGCCAGTAGGCCCGGACTAGCGGGAGGGGTGGGGACCGGGGAGCTGTTTTTT.

This clonotype was detected ten times or more. The genes are TRBV5-8 and TRBJ1-6, with 8 bases lining up with TRBD1. Unmatched junction bases numbered 5, after V lost 3 bases and J lost 6 bases. CDR1 SGHTS and CDR2 YDEGEE come from the germline V gene. The CDR3 consists of 15 residues. CDR3 protein: CASSSGTGLNSPLHF. CDR3 DNA sequence: TGTGCCAGCAGCTCGGGGACAGGACTTAATTCACCCCTCCACTTT.

There are many counts of this clonotype. The gene calls are TRBV4-2 and TRBJ2-7; D is possibly TRBD2 (5 bases). CDR1 and CDR2 (germline): LGHNA, YNFKEQ. V gave up 0 bases and J gave up 9 bases, with 15 bases separating them. CDR3 length: 14 residues. In DNA, the CDR3 is TGTGCCAGCAGCCAAGATACGACCTTCGGGGTGCAGTACTTC. Translated: CASSQDTTFGVQYF.

This chain links TRBV15 with TRBJ1-3; no clear D gene. Germline V gene data show CDR1 as LNHNV and CDR2 as YYDKDF (reference sequence). The CDR3 is 12 amino acids. V dropped 3 bases and J dropped 4 bases, with 4 bases sitting between them. This chain's CDR3 is CATSSGGNTIYF. For the CDR3, the DNA is TGTGCCACCAGCAGCGGAGGAAACACCATATATTTT.

The gene calls are TRBV29-1 and TRBJ1-1; unclear D gene. This CDR3 is 12 amino acids long. Trimming shortened V by 7 bases and J by 2 bases, and 11 bases separated the two germline ends. Germline assignment: CDR1 SQVTM and CDR2 ANQGSEA. CDR3 protein: CSGGLVNTEAFF. The CDR3 DNA is TGCAGCGGAGGCTTGGTTAACACTGAAGCTTTCTTT.

In this sample, this clonotype turned up many times. V gene TRBV7-2 combines with J gene TRBJ1-5; D not resolved. V dropped 0 bases and J dropped 3 bases, with 3 bases sitting between them. This CDR3 has 13 amino acids. Germline assignment: CDR1 SGHTA and CDR2 FQGNSA. CDR3 in DNA: TGTGCCAGCAGCTTAGCTCTCAATCAGCCCCAGCATTTT. Translated, it gives CASSLALNQPQHF.

This clonotype occurred many times. This chain joins TRBV9 and TRBJ1-5, with D possibly being TRBD1 (6 bases). Trimming left V 0 bases short and J 0 bases short, with 7 bases between. Germline assignment: CDR1 SGDLS and CDR2 YYNGEE. The CDR3 has 15 amino acids. CDR3 amino acids: CASSVGQDSNQPQHF. CDR3 bases: TGTGCCAGCAGCGTAGGACAGGATAGCAATCAGCCCCAGCATTTT. The full variable domain, with the rest looked up from reference TRBV9 and TRBJ1-5, is DSGVTQTPKHLITATGQRVTLRCSPRSGDLSVYWYQQSLDQGLQFLIQYYNGEERAKGNILERFSAQQFPDLHSELNLSSLELGDSALYFCASSVGQDSNQPQHFGDGTRLSIL.

This clonotype was recorded a few times. The chain has TRBV27 and TRBJ2-7; D uncertain. V lost 6 bases to trimming and J lost 7 bases, with 16 bases between them. CDR3 size: 13 residues. The germline V gene encodes CDR1 MNHEY and CDR2 SMNVEV (reference sequence). The CDR3 DNA sequence: TGTGCCAGCAGCCCCCGTTCGCTCAGTGAGCAGTACTTC. Translated, it gives CASSPRSLSEQYF.

There are many counts of this clonotype. The chain carries TRBV30 and TRBJ2-5, with D unclear. Trimming took off 0 bases at V and 4 bases at J, with 9 bases between the two ends. Per the germline V gene, CDR1 is GTSNPN and CDR2 is SVGIG (reference sequence). The CDR3 sequence is 13 residues long. Here the CDR3 reads CAWSVTSRETQYF. The CDR3 DNA is TGTGCCTGGAGTGTGACGAGCCGAGAGACCCAGTACTTC.

Many counts were recorded for this clonotype. The chain employs TRBV4-1 and TRBJ2-7; D remains unclear. Trimming stripped 1 base from V and 12 bases from J, with 16 bases between. This CDR3 spans 13 amino acids. Germline CDR1 and CDR2: MGHRA and YSYEKL. CDR3 protein: CASSQGLFPNGYF. Here the CDR3 DNA reads TGCGCCAGCAGCCAAGGACTCTTCCCGAACGGGTACTTC.

This clonotype was counted ten times or more. V and J are TRBV7-3 and TRBJ2-1; TRBD2 agrees at 12 bases. The V gene end was trimmed by 5 bases and the J gene end by 6 bases; junction bases not matched to a gene: 5. The germline V gene has CDR1 SGHTA and CDR2 FQGTGA. The CDR3 extends over 15 amino acids. CDR3 sequence (DNA): TGTGCCAGCAGCAGGACTAGCGGGACAAGCAATGAGCAGTTCTTC. As protein: CASSRTSGTSNEQFF.

This clonotype was counted at least ten times. The chain combines TRBV20-1 with TRBJ2-3; 9 nucleotides match TRBD1. The CDR3 is 15 residues long. V gave up 8 bases and J gave up 1 base; unmatched junction bases: 10. The germline gives CDR1 DFQATT, CDR2 SNEGSKA (reference sequence). DNA for the CDR3: TGCAGTCCACGACAGGGGGGAGTCGGCACAGATACGCAGTATTTT. It encodes CSPRQGGVGTDTQYF.

Worth noting for this clonotype: At one boundary the junction diverges from the germline segment, which might be a read error. CDR3 sequence: CASSLPSLAGGTTYTQYF. In DNA, the CDR3 is TGTGCCAGCAGCCTACCCTCTTTAGCGGGAGGTACCACATATACGCAGTATTTT. The chain couples TRBV4-2 to TRBJ2-3, with 10 positions matching TRBD2. Germline CDR1 LGHNA, CDR2 YNFKEQ. The CDR3 is 18 amino acids.

This clonotype was seen ten or more times. The chain has TRBV20-1 and TRBJ1-2; perhaps TRBD1 as D (6 bases). The CDR3 totals 15 residues. Germline values: CDR1 DFQATT, CDR2 SNEGSKA (reference sequence). Trimming shortened V by 7 bases and J by 5 bases, and 23 bases separated the two germline ends. CDR3 region: CSVPGQLTARYGYTF. The CDR3 DNA reads as TGCAGTGTGCCGGGACAATTAACAGCAAGATATGGCTACACCTTC.

In this sample, this clonotype turned up many times. V is TRBV6-5 and J is TRBJ1-6; 9 nucleotides align to TRBD1. After removal of 4 bases from V and 9 bases from J, the junction contained 16 bases not matched to a gene. Germline CDR1 MNHEY, CDR2 SVGAGI. This CDR3 has 18 amino acids. The CDR3 sequence is CASSFAGTGFILGSPLHF. CDR3 in DNA: TGTGCCAGCAGTTTCGCCGGGACAGGGTTCATCTTAGGTTCACCCCTCCACTTT.

This clonotype was seen many times. This chain connects TRBV7-9 to TRBJ2-7; 8 nucleotides align to TRBD1. From germline, CDR1 is SEHNR and CDR2 FQNEAQ (reference sequence). Trimming removed 5 bases from V and 10 bases from J; junction bases left unmatched: 10. This CDR3 region has 13 residues. CDR3 nucleotides: TGTGCCAGCAGCAACCGACAGGGGAATAACCAGTACTTC. It is translated as CASSNRQGNNQYF.

This clonotype came up many times. V gene TRBV25-1 combines with J gene TRBJ2-2; 10 bases align to TRBD1. With 2 bases clipped from V and 6 bases from J, the junction kept 6 bases outside the gene matches. Germline V gives CDR1 MGHDK, CDR2 SYGVNS. The CDR3 runs to 16 residues. The CDR3 DNA reads TGTGCCAGCAGTGAACTAGGGACAGGGGAGCCCGGGGAGCTGTTTTTT. This codes for CASSELGTGEPGELFF. The whole variable domain, remainder taken from reference TRBV25-1 and TRBJ2-2, is EADIYQTPRYLVIGTGKKITLECSQTMGHDKMYWYQQDPGMELHLIHYSYGVNSTEKGDLSSESTVSRIRTEHFPLTLESARPSHTSQYLCASSELGTGEPGELFFGEGSRLTVL.

This clonotype appeared a few times. The chain combines TRBV30 with TRBJ2-1; 7 nucleotides line up with TRBD2. The CDR3 extends over 14 amino acids. CDR1 and CDR2 (germline): GTSNPN, SVGIG (reference sequence). The V segment lost 3 bases and the J segment 6 bases; nucleotides outside the gene matches: 8. CDR3 bases: TGTGCCTGGAGGGGAGGGAGAATCTCCAATGAGCAGTTCTTC. This gives the protein CAWRGGRISNEQFF.

The chain couples TRBV12-3 or TRBV12-4 to TRBJ2-3; D unresolved. The CDR3 is 11 amino acids. V was shortened by 3 bases and J by 5 bases, with 3 bases between the two germline ends. In DNA form, the CDR3 reads TGTGCCAGCAGTTTCCAAGATACGCAGTATTTT. It encodes CASSFQDTQYF.

This clonotype is a singleton in its sample. A read error may be the cause here, since a much bigger clone is one base away. The V call is TRBV5-1, the J call TRBJ2-5, with 16 bases that match TRBD2. The CDR3 is 16 amino acids. The germline V gene has CDR1 SGHRS and CDR2 YFSETQ. The CDR3 coding sequence is TGCGCCGGCAGCCCGGGACTAGCGGGAGGGTCGGAGACCCAGTACTTC. It specifies CAGSPGLAGGSETQYF.

Comments on this clonotype: The missing conserved phenylalanine or tryptophan at the end of this CDR3 makes a read error likely. V gene TRBV12-3 or TRBV12-4 combines with J gene TRBJ2-7; 7 bases map to TRBD1. Trimming at V came to 5 bases and at J to 4 bases, leaving 8 bases not matched to a gene. The CDR3 has 14 residues. The CDR3 DNA reads as TGTGCCAGCAGTAGGGCCACAGGGGTATACGAGCAGTACTCC. Translating it yields CASSRATGVYEQYS.